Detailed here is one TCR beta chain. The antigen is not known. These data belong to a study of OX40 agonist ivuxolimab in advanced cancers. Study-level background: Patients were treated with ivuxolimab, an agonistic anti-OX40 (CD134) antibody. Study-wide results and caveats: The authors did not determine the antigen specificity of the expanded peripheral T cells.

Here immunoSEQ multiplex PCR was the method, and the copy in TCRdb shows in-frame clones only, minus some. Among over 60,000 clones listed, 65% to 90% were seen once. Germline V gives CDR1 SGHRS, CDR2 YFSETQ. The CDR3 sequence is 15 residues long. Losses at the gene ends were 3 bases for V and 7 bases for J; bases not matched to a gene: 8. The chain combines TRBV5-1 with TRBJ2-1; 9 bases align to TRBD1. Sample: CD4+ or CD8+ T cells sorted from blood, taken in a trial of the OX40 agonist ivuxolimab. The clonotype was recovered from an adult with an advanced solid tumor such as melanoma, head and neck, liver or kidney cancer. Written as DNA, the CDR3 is TGCGCCAGCAGCTGGGGGGACAGGGAATCAAATGAGCAGTTCTTC. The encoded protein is CASSWGDRESNEQFF.